This T cell receptor (beta chain) was identified during a study of T cell responses to AZD1222 COVID-19 vaccine. CDR1 and CDR2 (germline): MNHEY, SVGAGI. J was trimmed by 3 bases and V by 6 bases; bases with no gene match: 4. The CDR3 totals 15 residues. Sequenced by immunoSEQ multiplex PCR; TCRdb stores in-frame clones only, minus some. This sample carries under 85,000 clones, 88% of them seen once, and the ten largest clones take about 11%. The specimen comprised peripheral blood, sampled on day 0 of AZD1222 vaccination. The rearrangement links TRBV6-5 to TRBJ2-3; 12 nucleotides align to TRBD1. This clonotype was obtained from an adult in good health. In DNA, the CDR3 is TGTGCCAGCAGCCGGGACAGGGGGCGGACAGATACGCAGTATTTT. The encoded protein is CASSRDRGRTDTQYF.